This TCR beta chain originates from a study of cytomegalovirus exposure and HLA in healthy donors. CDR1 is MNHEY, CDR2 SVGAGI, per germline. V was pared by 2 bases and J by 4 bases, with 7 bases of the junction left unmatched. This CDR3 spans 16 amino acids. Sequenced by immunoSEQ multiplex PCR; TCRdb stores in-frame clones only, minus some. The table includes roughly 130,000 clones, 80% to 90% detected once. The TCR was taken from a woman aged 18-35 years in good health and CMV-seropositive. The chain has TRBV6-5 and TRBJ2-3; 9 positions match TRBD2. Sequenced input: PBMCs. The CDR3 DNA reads TGTGCCAGCAGTTACCGCCCGGGGACTAGCTCAGATACGCAGTATTTT. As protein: CASSYRPGTSSDTQYF.